These 11 T cell receptor beta chains were sequenced from one sample in a study of blood T cell repertoires in COVID-19 (dated by TCRdb to the early 2020s). To prepare the library, the immunoSEQ multiplex PCR assay was applied. This is the immuneACCESS table as TCRdb keeps it, with only in-frame sequences that have V and J called. A part of the clones is gone; compared with another copy, unresolved V genes explain less than half, and the rest is unexplained. This sample holds 60,000 to 95,000 clones; around nine tenths were observed only once. Of the sample, about 16% falls within the top ten clones. Material for sequencing was peripheral blood. The receptor set was obtained from an elderly woman with active or convalescent COVID-19.

The genes are TRBV25-1 and TRBJ1-1; TRBD1 aligns across 11 bases. J lost 3 bases, V lost 7 bases, and 1 base had no gene match. CDR1 is MGHDK, CDR2 SYGVNS, per germline. The CDR3 runs 13 residues. The CDR3 spells CASKGQGDTEAFF. DNA of the CDR3: TGTGCCAGCAAGGGACAGGGGGACACTGAAGCTTTCTTT.

J is TRBJ1-2 and V is TRBV5-1; D perhaps matches TRBD1 (6 bases). Germline CDR1 is SGHRS and CDR2 is YFSETQ. This CDR3 has 14 residues. The germline V and J ends were trimmed by 5 bases and 3 bases, with 14 bases remaining between them. This chain's CDR3 is CASRTGTSDYGYTF. CDR3 nucleotide sequence: TGCGCCAGCAGAACCGGGACAAGCGACTATGGCTACACCTTC.

This chain joins TRBV7-2 and TRBJ1-1, with TRBD1 as a possible D gene (5 bases). Germline V CDR1 and CDR2: SGHTA, FQGNSA. The CDR3 spans 13 residues. Trimming took 2 bases from V and 8 from J, leaving 12 bases between them. In DNA, the CDR3 is TGTGCCAGCAGCTTAATAGGAGGGGACGAAGCTTTCTTT. Translated, it gives CASSLIGGDEAFF. Using reference TRBV7-2 and TRBJ1-1 for the parts outside the CDR3, the full variable domain is GAGVSQSPSNKVTEKGKDVELRCDPISGHTALYWYRQSLGQGLEFLIYFQGNSAPDKSGLPSDRFSAERTGGSVSTLTIQRTQQEDSAVYLCASSLIGGDEAFFGQGTRLTVV.

CDR3 amino acids: CASSPDRAVYNEQFF. The CDR3 nucleotides read TGTGCCAGCAGTCCTGACAGAGCAGTTTACAATGAGCAGTTCTTC. This sequence joins TRBV28 and TRBJ2-1, with a possible D match to TRBD1 (5 bases). The CDR3 has 15 amino acids. V lost 5 bases and J 4 bases, leaving 15 bases between the germline ends. Germline V gene lookup returns CDR1 MDHEN and CDR2 SYDVKM.

V usage is TRBV7-6 and J usage is TRBJ1-1, with 8 bases fitting TRBD1. The V gene end was trimmed by 5 bases and the J gene end by 4 bases; junction bases not matched to a gene: 3. CDR3 length equals 13 residues. From germline, CDR1 is SGHVS and CDR2 FNYEAQ. CDR3 bases: TGTGCCAGCAGCACCGACAGGGGCACTGAAGCTTTCTTT. As protein: CASSTDRGTEAFF.

V and J are TRBV2 and TRBJ2-7, with 7 bases aligning to TRBD1. In germline, CDR1 is SNHLY, CDR2 FYNNEI. V was clipped by 4 bases and J by 3 bases; unmatched bases: 12. This CDR3 region has 16 residues. The CDR3 region is CASSGDRQGTFYEQYF. The CDR3 region has the DNA TGTGCCAGCAGTGGGGACCGACAGGGAACCTTCTACGAGCAGTACTTC.

The V and J genes are TRBV11-2 and TRBJ2-4; weak D call: TRBD1 (6 bases). Trimming stripped 2 bases from V and 7 bases from J, with 12 bases between. The CDR3 totals 14 residues. The germline gives CDR1 SGHAT, CDR2 FQNNGV. The CDR3 here is CASSLLQGRNIQYF. The DNA for the CDR3 is TGTGCCAGCAGCTTATTACAGGGCCGGAACATTCAGTACTTC.

This CDR3 is CAGETAGTGSSPLHF. Here the CDR3 DNA reads TGTGCCGGCGAAACGGCCGGGACAGGGAGTTCACCCCTCCACTTT. The genes are TRBV6-5 and TRBJ1-6; 9 bases are shared with TRBD1. Germline CDR1 MNHEY, CDR2 SVGAGI. With V trimmed by 11 bases and J by 9 bases, 14 bases remained unmatched. The CDR3 totals 15 residues.

V usage is TRBV18 and J usage is TRBJ1-2; 8 positions agree with TRBD1. The CDR3 spans 14 residues. Germline V lookup: CDR1 KGHSH, CDR2 LQKENI. V was clipped by 5 bases and J by 7 bases; unmatched bases: 9. CDR3: CASSALTGATGYTF. The CDR3 DNA follows: TGTGCCAGCTCAGCACTGACAGGGGCCACTGGCTACACCTTC.

This chain links TRBV4-1 with TRBJ1-2, with D perhaps matching TRBD1 (5 bases). Germline-derived CDR1 and CDR2 are MGHRA and YSYEKL. V was cut by 3 bases and J by 6 bases, with 11 bases left in between. The CDR3 spans 13 residues. CDR3 DNA sequence: TGCGCCAGCAGCCACATCACAGGAGATGGCTACACCTTC. Amino acid sequence: CASSHITGDGYTF.

This sequence joins TRBV6-1 and TRBJ2-7; no reliable D call. Trimming cost V 3 bases and J 1 base, with 7 bases left between them. This CDR3 is built from 13 residues. Germline lookup yields CDR1 MNHNS and CDR2 SASEGT. The CDR3 region has the DNA TGTGCCAGCAGTGAGTGGCCGTCCTACGAGCAGTACTTC. It is translated as CASSEWPSYEQYF.